This passage covers 4 T cell receptor beta chains from one sample sequenced in a study of cytomegalovirus exposure and HLA in healthy donors. The PCR ran on 60 Vbeta and 13 Jbeta primers. Libraries were prepared by immunoSEQ multiplex PCR; TCRdb keeps only in-frame clonotypes and omits some of them. Its clone listing holds 55,000 to 75,000 clones. Sequencing input: PBMCs. Receptors originate from a male donor in good health and CMV-seronegative.

The V call is TRBV7-9, the J call TRBJ2-7, with 8 bases fitting TRBD1. Germline V lookup: CDR1 SEHNR, CDR2 FQNEAQ (reference sequence). The CDR3 is 14 residues long. J gave up 4 bases and V 3 bases, and 5 bases lay outside the gene matches. The CDR3 DNA reads as TGTGCCAGCAGCTTTGGACAGGGCCTTTACGAGCAGTACTTC. This translates into CASSFGQGLYEQYF.

The chain employs TRBV7-9 and TRBJ2-2, with D tentatively TRBD1 (5 bases). V lost 1 base and J 5 bases, leaving 14 bases between the germline ends. Germline V CDR1 and CDR2: SEHNR, FQNEAQ (reference sequence). The CDR3 has 16 residues. The CDR3 nucleotides are TGTGCCAGCAGCTTAGGGCATCAGGGTCGGACCGGGGAGCTGTTTTTT. It yields the protein CASSLGHQGRTGELFF.

The V call is TRBV7-9, the J call TRBJ2-5; D is perhaps TRBD1 (6 bases). The germline gives CDR1 SEHNR, CDR2 FQNEAQ (reference sequence). V lost 3 bases and J 1 base, leaving 12 bases between the germline ends. This CDR3 comprises 15 residues. CDR3 DNA: TGTGCCAGCAGCTTCGGCAGGGGCGTCCAAGAGACCCAGTACTTC. It translates to CASSFGRGVQETQYF.

The chain couples TRBV30 to TRBJ2-7; maybe TRBD1 (6 bases). Trimming removed 1 base at V and 2 bases at J, with 9 bases between. CDR1 is GTSNPN, CDR2 SVGIG, per germline (reference sequence). The CDR3 has 13 residues. The CDR3 bases are TGTGCCTGGAGTGCCGGACAGACCTACGAGCAGTACTTC. It encodes CAWSAGQTYEQYF.